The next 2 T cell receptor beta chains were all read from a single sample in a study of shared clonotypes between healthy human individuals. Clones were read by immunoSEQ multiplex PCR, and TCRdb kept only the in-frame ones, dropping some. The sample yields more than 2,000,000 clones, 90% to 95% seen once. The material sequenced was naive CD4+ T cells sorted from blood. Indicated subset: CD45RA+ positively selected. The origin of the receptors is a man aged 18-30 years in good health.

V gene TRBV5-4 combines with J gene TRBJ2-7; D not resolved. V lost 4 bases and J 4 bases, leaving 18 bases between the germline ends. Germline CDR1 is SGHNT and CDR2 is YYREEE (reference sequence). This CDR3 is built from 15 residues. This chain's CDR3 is CASSPTQVGKYEQYF. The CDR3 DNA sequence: TGTGCCAGCAGCCCTACTCAGGTCGGCAAATACGAGCAGTACTTC.

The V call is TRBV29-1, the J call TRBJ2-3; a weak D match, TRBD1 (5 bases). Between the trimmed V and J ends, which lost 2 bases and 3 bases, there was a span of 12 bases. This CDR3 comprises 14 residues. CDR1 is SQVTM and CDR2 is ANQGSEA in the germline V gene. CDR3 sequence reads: CSVERGAGTDTQYF. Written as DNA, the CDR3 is TGCAGCGTTGAACGAGGAGCAGGGACAGATACGCAGTATTTT.